These 14 T cell receptor beta chains originate from one sample sequenced in a study of response to subunit inactivated influenza vaccine. One entry per CDR3 protein, called by TCRdb with MiXCR from the RT-PCR reads. The table includes about 650,000 distinct CDR3 sequences, around 15% detected once. The source material was PBMCs from blood, sampled less than 15 days before vaccination. These receptors originate from a man aged 45-60 years who received an inactivated influenza vaccine.

There are a few counts of this clonotype. V usage is TRBV7-2 and J usage is TRBJ2-5; 13 nucleotides line up with TRBD2. Germline V gives CDR1 SGHTA, CDR2 FQGNSA. V lost 3 bases and J lost 6; bases outside the gene matches: 7. The CDR3 totals 16 residues. The CDR3 here is CASSLTTSGGTQTQYF. The CDR3 DNA is TGTGCCAGCAGCTTGACGACTAGCGGGGGGACGCAGACCCAGTACTTC.

This clonotype was picked up many times. V and J are TRBV5-5 and TRBJ2-2; a possible D gene is TRBD1 (7 bases). The CDR3 length is 15 residues. The ends were cut back, 5 bases at V and 2 bases at J, with 13 bases in the middle. The germline gives CDR1 SGHKS, CDR2 YYEKEE (reference sequence). CDR3 sequence: CASSLGGGNTGELFF. DNA for the CDR3: TGTGCCAGCAGTTTAGGAGGGGGCAACACCGGGGAGCTGTTTTTT.

This chain uses TRBV19 with TRBJ1-2; 7 nucleotides align to TRBD1. The V segment lost 5 bases and the J segment 2 bases; nucleotides outside the gene matches: 8. Germline V gene data show CDR1 as LNHDA and CDR2 as SQIVND (reference sequence). The CDR3 spans 15 residues. CDR3 in amino acids: CASSVGTDLNYGYTF. CDR3 DNA: TGTGCCAGTAGTGTCGGGACAGACCTCAACTATGGCTACACCTTC.

The rearrangement joins TRBV5-5 to TRBJ2-7; D gene ambiguous. Germline CDR1 reads SGHKS; CDR2 reads YYEKEE (reference sequence). CDR3 size: 12 residues. Trimming shortened V by 3 bases and J by 4 bases, and 8 bases separated the two germline ends. CDR3 sequence reads: CASSSHAYEQYF. DNA of the CDR3: TGTGCCAGCAGCTCCCATGCTTACGAGCAGTACTTC.

V usage is TRBV6-1 and J usage is TRBJ2-5; D perhaps matches TRBD2 (6 bases). The CDR3 totals 15 residues. The V and J ends lost 6 bases and 5 bases respectively, with 19 bases between them. Germline V gene sequence: CDR1 MNHNS, CDR2 SASEGT. The CDR3 DNA reads as TGTGCCAGCAGATCATCTGATGGGGGAGGTGAGACCCAGTACTTC. The encoded protein is CASRSSDGGGETQYF.

In nucleotides, the CDR3 is TGTGCCAGCAGTCCCCGACAGGGGGACACTGAAGCTTTCTTT. Translation gives CASSPRQGDTEAFF. The chain couples TRBV27 to TRBJ1-1; TRBD1 matches at 9 bases. The J segment lost 3 bases and the V segment lost 5 bases, leaving 4 bases of the junction unmatched. The CDR3 is 14 residues long. Germline V CDR1 and CDR2: MNHEY, SMNVEV (reference sequence).

The CDR3 here is CSATEPRLAGRDEQYF. The CDR3 DNA reads TGCAGTGCTACCGAGCCTCGACTAGCGGGGAGGGACGAGCAGTACTTC. The chain couples TRBV20-1 to TRBJ2-7; 11 nucleotides agree with TRBD2. V gave up 4 bases and J gave up 5 bases; unmatched junction bases: 13. The germline gives CDR1 DFQATT, CDR2 SNEGSKA (reference sequence). The CDR3 is 16 amino acids.

The J gene is TRBJ2-7, the V gene TRBV27, with TRBD2 identical over 10 bases. There are 16 residues in the CDR3. CDR1 MNHEY and CDR2 SMNVEV come from the germline V gene (reference sequence). The junction had 13 bases not matched to a gene; V was cut back by 6 bases and J by 5 bases. CDR3: CASSFLQAGGSHEQYF. In DNA form, the CDR3 reads TGTGCCAGCAGCTTTCTCCAAGCGGGAGGGAGTCACGAGCAGTACTTC.

The V and J genes are TRBV4-1 and TRBJ2-1; TRBD2 matches at 8 bases. CDR3 size: 16 residues. Losses at the gene ends were 3 bases for V and 2 bases for J; bases not matched to a gene: 6. The germline V gene encodes CDR1 MGHRA and CDR2 YSYEKL. The CDR3 region has the DNA TGCGCCAGCAGCCACGTTAGCGGGGCTACCTACAATGAGCAGTTCTTC. It is translated as CASSHVSGATYNEQFF.

The chain carries TRBV10-3 and TRBJ1-5; 9 bases match TRBD1. The CDR3 runs 15 residues. Germline loops: CDR1 ENHRY, CDR2 SYGVKD. Trimming at V came to 6 bases and at J to 5 bases, leaving 8 bases not matched to a gene. The CDR3 is CAISREGQGDQPQHF. The CDR3 coding sequence is TGTGCCATCAGCAGAGAGGGACAGGGAGATCAGCCCCAGCATTTT.

The CDR3 is CATSVQSGTGELFF. The CDR3 DNA reads TGTGCCACCAGCGTCCAGAGTGGCACCGGGGAGCTGTTTTTT. The chain employs TRBV15 and TRBJ2-2; D remains unclear. Trimming cost V 5 bases and J 4 bases, with 11 bases left between them. The CDR3 is made up of 14 amino acids. Germline V gives CDR1 LNHNV, CDR2 YYDKDF (reference sequence).

The chain combines TRBV2 with TRBJ2-6; possibly TRBD1 for D (6 bases). The V gene lost 5 bases and the J gene lost 0 bases, with 8 bases spanning the gap. In germline, CDR1 is SNHLY, CDR2 FYNNEI. The CDR3 length is 15 residues. The CDR3 is CASSTGFSGANVLTF. In DNA, the CDR3 is TGTGCCAGCAGTACAGGGTTCTCTGGGGCCAACGTCCTGACTTTC.

This clonotype occurred a few times. The J gene is TRBJ2-5, the V gene TRBV2, with D possibly being TRBD2 (5 bases). V lost 4 bases to trimming and J lost 5 bases, with 11 bases between them. CDR3 length equals 13 residues. CDR1 is SNHLY, CDR2 FYNNEI, per germline. CDR3 residues: CASSVLVGETQYF. CDR3 bases: TGTGCCAGCAGTGTACTAGTTGGGGAGACCCAGTACTTC. Together with reference TRBV2 and TRBJ2-5, the CDR3 gives the full variable domain: EPEVTQTPSHQVTQMGQEVILRCVPISNHLYFYWYRQILGQKVEFLVSFYNNEISEKSEIFDDQFSVERPDGSNFTLKIRSTKLEDSAMYFCASSVLVGETQYFGPGTRLLVL.

CDR3 in DNA: TGTGCCAGCAGTGCCTTCCGGGACAGGGGGAACGAGCAGTACTTC. This codes for CASSAFRDRGNEQYF. The chain carries TRBV25-1 and TRBJ2-7, with 11 bases that match TRBD1. Germline CDR1 and CDR2: MGHDK and SYGVNS. Trimming removed 4 bases from V and 5 bases from J; junction bases left unmatched: 7. The CDR3 length is 15 residues.